The rows below give T cell receptor beta chains drawn from one sample of a study of Tregs in tolerant kidney transplant recipients. TCRdb's table, derived via immunoSEQ multiplex PCR, lists solely in-frame clones and lacks some. The profile covers hundreds of thousands of clones, with around 81% appearing a single time and about 0.64% taken by the ten largest. Sequenced input: CD4+ T cells from blood. These receptors came from a human donor in good health. Both conserved end residues are part of each CDR3. The D gene is left open where the match is weak. Not every row has a clone size; where given, it reads once, few, many or a size class.

size: NA
D: NA
V: TRBV7-2
J: TRBJ2-1
CDR3: CASSSRQRGRGNEQFF
DNA: TGTGCCAGCAGCTCCCGCCAGAGGGGAAGGGGCAATGAGCAGTTCTTC

size: NA
D: NA
V: TRBV11-2
J: TRBJ2-7
CDR3: CASSLVSGSSYEQYF
DNA: TGTGCCAGCAGCTTAGTTAGCGGAAGCTCCTACGAGCAGTACTTC

size: NA
D: NA
V: TRBV6-1
J: TRBJ1-5
CDR3: CASGLGNQPQHF
DNA: TGTGCCAGTGGGTTGGGGAATCAGCCCCAGCATTTT

size: few
D: NA
V: TRBV6-4
J: TRBJ1-1
CDR3: CASSADRNTEAFF
DNA: TGTGCCAGCAGCGCAGACAGAAACACTGAAGCTTTCTTT

size: NA
D: TRBD2
V: TRBV6-6
J: TRBJ2-7
CDR3: CASGASGSYRWEQYF
DNA: TGTGCCAGCGGAGCTAGCGGGAGCTACAGATGGGAGCAGTACTTC

size: NA
D: NA
V: TRBV5-8
J: TRBJ2-2
CDR3: CASSLIRDSANTGELFF
DNA: TGTGCCAGCAGCTTAATACGGGACTCCGCGAACACCGGGGAGCTGTTTTTT

size: NA
D: TRBD1
V: TRBV7-6
J: TRBJ1-6
CDR3: CASSEGQGNNSPLHF
DNA: TGTGCCAGCAGCGAGGGACAGGGAAATAATTCACCCCTCCACTTT

size: NA
D: TRBD2
V: TRBV18
J: TRBJ2-1
CDR3: CASSPTSGDNEQFF
DNA: TGTGCCAGCTCACCCACTAGCGGAGACAATGAGCAGTTCTTC

size: NA
D: TRBD2
V: TRBV6-6
J: TRBJ2-5
CDR3: CASSYGLADYQETQYF
DNA: TGTGCCAGCAGTTACGGACTAGCGGACTACCAAGAGACCCAGTACTTC

size: few
D: NA
V: TRBV7-9
J: TRBJ2-7
CDR3: CASSRRPSVEQYF
DNA: TGTGCCAGCAGTCGAAGGCCATCCGTCGAGCAGTACTTC

size: NA
D: TRBD1
V: TRBV5-1
J: TRBJ2-1
CDR3: CASSPGQGGEQFF
DNA: TGCGCCAGCAGCCCGGGACAGGGAGGGGAGCAGTTCTTC

size: NA
D: NA
V: TRBV14
J: TRBJ2-1
CDR3: CASSQELARYNEQFF
DNA: TGTGCCAGCAGCCAAGAGCTAGCGAGGTATAATGAGCAGTTCTTC

size: few
D: NA
V: TRBV2
J: TRBJ1-3
CDR3: CASSGPPGVGNTIYF
DNA: TGTGCCAGCAGTGGACCGCCGGGGGTAGGAAACACCATATATTTT

size: NA
D: NA
V: TRBV18
J: TRBJ2-7
CDR3: CASSPVDNSYEQYF
DNA: TGTGCCAGCTCACCGGTCGACAACTCCTACGAGCAGTACTTC

size: NA
D: TRBD2
V: TRBV4-1
J: TRBJ2-7
CDR3: CASSQTSGRGYEQYF
DNA: TGCGCCAGCAGCCAAACTAGCGGGAGAGGGTACGAGCAGTACTTC

size: NA
D: NA
V: TRBV5-8
J: TRBJ2-1
CDR3: CASSYTPGAGNEQFF
DNA: TGTGCCAGCAGCTACACCCCAGGGGCGGGGAATGAGCAGTTCTTC

size: NA
D: NA
V: TRBV14
J: TRBJ2-1
CDR3: CASSQNREDEQFF
DNA: TGTGCCAGCAGCCAAAACAGGGAGGATGAGCAGTTCTTC

size: NA
D: TRBD1
V: TRBV5-1
J: TRBJ1-4
CDR3: CASSLWTGYPKYNEKLFF
DNA: TGCGCCAGCAGCTTATGGACAGGGTATCCCAAATATAATGAAAAACTGTTTTTT

size: NA
D: TRBD1
V: TRBV7-9
J: TRBJ2-7
CDR3: CASSFRDSLKGPYEQYF
DNA: TGTGCCAGCAGCTTTCGGGACAGCCTTAAGGGGCCCTACGAGCAGTACTTC

size: NA
D: TRBD1
V: TRBV6-1
J: TRBJ1-1
CDR3: CASSPDRGRHTEAFF
DNA: TGTGCCAGCAGCCCGGACAGGGGGCGCCACACTGAAGCTTTCTTT

size: NA
D: NA
V: TRBV6-6
J: TRBJ1-1
CDR3: CASSYGTVNTEAFF
DNA: TGTGCCAGCAGTTACGGGACGGTGAACACTGAAGCTTTCTTT

size: NA
D: NA
V: TRBV19
J: TRBJ1-4
CDR3: CASSVLQGPRANEKLFF
DNA: TGTGCCAGTAGTGTCTTGCAGGGTCCGCGCGCGAATGAAAAACTGTTTTTT

size: NA
D: NA
V: TRBV2
J: TRBJ1-4
CDR3: CASSQNEKLFF
DNA: TGTGCCAGCAGCCAAAATGAAAAACTGTTTTTT

size: NA
D: NA
V: TRBV5-1
J: TRBJ2-3
CDR3: CASSFQGKDTQYF
DNA: TGCGCCAGCAGCTTTCAGGGCAAGGATACGCAGTATTTT

size: NA
D: NA
V: TRBV5-1
J: TRBJ1-4
CDR3: CASSLGQEGEKLFF
DNA: TGCGCCAGCAGCTTGGGGCAGGAGGGTGAAAAACTGTTTTTT

size: NA
D: NA
V: TRBV7-9
J: TRBJ2-7
CDR3: CASSQDYEQYF
DNA: TGTGCCAGCAGCCAGGACTACGAGCAGTACTTC

size: NA
D: NA
V: TRBV7-6
J: TRBJ1-2
CDR3: CASSPGSGYTF
DNA: TGTGCCAGCAGCCCGGGATCGGGCTACACCTTC

size: NA
D: NA
V: TRBV11-2
J: TRBJ2-6
CDR3: CASSPGVGANVLTF
DNA: TGTGCCAGCAGCCCCGGGGTAGGGGCCAACGTCCTGACTTTC

size: NA
D: NA
V: TRBV11-1
J: TRBJ2-7
CDR3: CASSATGDPYEQYF
DNA: TGTGCCAGCAGTGCGACAGGTGACCCCTACGAGCAGTACTTC

size: NA
D: NA
V: TRBV11-2
J: TRBJ2-7
CDR3: CASSLGGDGYEQYF
DNA: TGTGCCAGCAGCTTAGGGGGAGACGGTTACGAGCAGTACTTC

size: once
D: TRBD2
V: TRBV5-6
J: TRBJ2-3
CDR3: CASSLRSGGTDTQYF
DNA: TGTGCCAGCAGCTTGCGTAGCGGGGGCACAGATACGCAGTATTTT

size: NA
D: NA
V: TRBV2
J: TRBJ1-5
CDR3: CASGKGGISNQPQHF
DNA: TGTGCCAGCGGGAAAGGGGGGATTAGCAATCAGCCCCAGCATTTT

size: NA
D: NA
V: TRBV19
J: TRBJ1-1
CDR3: CASSITRTGNTEAFF
DNA: TGTGCCAGTAGTATAACCCGGACGGGGAACACTGAAGCTTTCTTT

size: NA
D: NA
V: TRBV5-6
J: TRBJ2-5
CDR3: CASSFNGRRETQYF
DNA: TGTGCCAGCAGCTTCAACGGGAGACGCGAGACCCAGTACTTC

size: NA
D: TRBD1
V: TRBV2
J: TRBJ2-5
CDR3: CASSERGRGPGGAQYF
DNA: TGTGCCAGCAGTGAAAGGGGCAGGGGGCCAGGAGGGGCCCAGTACTTC

size: NA
D: TRBD2
V: TRBV2
J: TRBJ2-5
CDR3: CATSGTSGRAARETQYF
DNA: TGTGCCACCTCCGGGACTAGCGGGAGGGCGGCTCGGGAGACCCAGTACTTC

size: NA
D: NA
V: TRBV2
J: TRBJ1-1
CDR3: CASSEREPNTEAFF
DNA: TGTGCCAGCAGTGAAAGGGAACCTAACACTGAAGCTTTCTTT

size: NA
D: NA
V: TRBV4-2
J: TRBJ1-2
CDR3: CASSQAGGYTF
DNA: TGTGCCAGCAGCCAAGCCGGTGGCTACACCTTC

size: NA
D: TRBD2
V: TRBV14
J: TRBJ2-3
CDR3: CASSQAGLAVITDTQYF
DNA: TGTGCCAGCAGCCAAGCGGGACTAGCAGTAATCACAGATACGCAGTATTTT

size: NA
D: TRBD2
V: TRBV6-4
J: TRBJ2-1
CDR3: CASSDPPSGRLEQFF
DNA: TGTGCCAGCAGTGATCCGCCAAGCGGGAGACTTGAGCAGTTCTTC